Following are 15 T cell receptor beta chains from one sample sequenced in a study of patients and donors after allogeneic stem cell transplantation. From the RT-PCR reads, TCRdb called clonotypes with MiXCR, one entry per CDR3 protein. This sample carries 9,000 to 15,000 distinct CDR3 sequences, roughly 24% of them seen once, and the ten largest clones take about 54%. The sequenced material came from blood, either unsorted or a sorted T cell fraction (not recorded which). All receptors come from a human donor who was either an allogeneic HSCT recipient or a stem cell or donor lymphocyte infusion donor (not recorded which). It is not recorded whose cells these are; they may come from a transplant donor.

This clonotype was detected ten times or more. The CDR3 DNA reads TGTGCCAGCAGTTTGAGCAGGGAGAATCAGCCCCAGCATTTT. Amino acid sequence: CASSLSRENQPQHF. The genes are TRBV12-3 or TRBV12-4 and TRBJ1-5; weak D call: TRBD1 (5 bases). V was pared by 3 bases and J by 4 bases, with 10 bases between. CDR3 length: 14 residues.

In this sample, this clonotype turned up many times. The genes are TRBV29-1 and TRBJ1-2; D is unclear. Germline values: CDR1 SQVTM, CDR2 ANQGSEA. The CDR3 totals 10 residues. The V gene lost 4 bases and the J gene lost 5 bases, with 5 bases spanning the gap. CDR3 coding DNA: TGCAGCGTTGCTGATTATGGCTACACCTTC. This gives the protein CSVADYGYTF.

This clonotype was counted only a few times. The V call is TRBV27, the J call TRBJ1-4; D is perhaps TRBD1 (5 bases). The germline CDR1 and CDR2 sequences are MNHEY and SMNVEV (reference sequence). The CDR3 loop spans 15 amino acids. The ends were cut back, 8 bases at V and 6 bases at J, with 19 bases in the middle. This CDR3 is CASGLLGVGDEKLFF. CDR3 coding DNA: TGTGCCAGCGGATTACTAGGGGTTGGAGATGAAAAACTGTTTTTT.

Only a few counts were recorded for this clonotype. This chain links TRBV7-9 with TRBJ1-1, with a tentative D call TRBD1 (5 bases). There are 13 residues in the CDR3. The germline CDR1 and CDR2 sequences are SEHNR and FQNEAQ (reference sequence). Trimming shortened V by 5 bases and J by 11 bases, and 18 bases separated the two germline ends. In DNA form, the CDR3 reads TGTGCCAGCAGCCCCTCCGGAGGGGATGTGGCTTTCTTT. Residues: CASSPSGGDVAFF.

The rearrangement uses TRBV28 and TRBJ2-1, with TRBD1 matching 8 bases. This CDR3 contains 15 residues. Looked up from germline, CDR1 is MDHEN and CDR2 is SYDVKM. Trimming cost V 5 bases and J 6 bases; bases outside gene matches: 9. Written as DNA, the CDR3 is TGTGCCAGCAGTACCGCGACAGGGGTCCCCAATGAGCAGTTCTTC. Its protein product is CASSTATGVPNEQFF.

The chain recombines TRBV28 with TRBJ1-1; no clear D. Germline V CDR1 and CDR2: MDHEN, SYDVKM. The CDR3 runs 13 residues. Deletions cut 11 bases from V and 1 base from J, with 14 bases between. The CDR3, as DNA: TGTGCCTGCATACGAACAGAGAACACTGAAGCTTTCTTT. Its translation: CACIRTENTEAFF. Supplemented by reference TRBV28 and TRBJ1-1, the full variable domain reads DVKVTQSSRYLVKRTGEKVFLECVQDMDHENMFWYRQDPGLGLRLIYFSYDVKMKEKGDIPEGYSVSREKKERFSLILESASTNQTSMYLCACIRTENTEAFFGQGTRLTVV.

This clonotype showed up just a few times. In DNA, the CDR3 is TGTGCCAGCAGTTCGGGGACCGGAAACACCATATATTTT. Protein sequence: CASSSGTGNTIYF. The gene calls are TRBV12-3 or TRBV12-4 and TRBJ1-3; maybe TRBD1 (5 bases). Trimming cost V 4 bases and J 4 bases, with 8 bases left between them. The length of the CDR3 is 13 residues.

This clonotype was picked up many times. The chain carries TRBV6-5 and TRBJ1-1, with D possibly being TRBD1 (6 bases). The CDR3 covers 15 residues. Trimming removed 0 bases at V and 11 bases at J, with 19 bases between. The V gene's germline CDR1 is MNHEY and CDR2 SVGAGI. CDR3 DNA sequence: TGTGCCAGCAGTTACTCTGCGGGGGGCGAGATGGGGGCTTTCTTT. It specifies CASSYSAGGEMGAFF.

For this clonotype: The junction departs from germline at one end; a sequencing error may be responsible. The chain employs TRBV19 and TRBJ1-1, with 7 nucleotides matching TRBD1. CDR1 and CDR2 (germline): LNHDA, SQIVND (reference sequence). The CDR3 covers 12 residues. CDR3 sequence (DNA): TGTGCCAGTAATATACAGGGGATTGAAGCTTTCTTT. Translation: CASNIQGIEAFF.

About this clonotype itself: At one boundary the junction diverges from the germline segment, which might be a read error. The chain couples TRBV24-1 to TRBJ2-3; D remains ambiguous. Looked up from germline, CDR1 is KGHDR and CDR2 is SFDVKD. The CDR3 length is 13 residues. The CDR3, as DNA: TGTGCCACCAGTGATAGTAGCACAAATACGCAGTATTTT. It codes for CATSDSSTNTQYF.

The chain links TRBV9 to TRBJ1-2; TRBD1 matches at 10 bases. The V gene end was trimmed by 4 bases and the J gene end by 5 bases; junction bases not matched to a gene: 8. CDR1 SGDLS and CDR2 YYNGEE come from the germline V gene. The CDR3 length is 15 residues. The CDR3 DNA reads TGTGCCAGCAGCAACCGGGACAGGGGACAGTATGGCTACACCTTC. It yields the protein CASSNRDRGQYGYTF.

The genes are TRBV7-6 and TRBJ1-3; D is ambiguous. V lost 1 base and J lost 4, with 5 bases in between. Germline CDR1 reads SGHVS; CDR2 reads FNYEAQ. The CDR3 sequence is 13 residues long. In DNA, the CDR3 is TGTGCCAGCAGCTTAGAGCAGGGAAACACCATATATTTT. Amino acids: CASSLEQGNTIYF.

This clonotype was observed at least ten times. The rearrangement uses TRBV9 and TRBJ1-1, with TRBD1 matching over 7 bases. Per germline, CDR1 SGDLS and CDR2 YYNGEE. The CDR3 runs to 15 residues. J gave up 0 bases and V 6 bases, and 8 bases lay outside the gene matches. CDR3 sequence: CASTQGGRLNTEAFF. Written as DNA, the CDR3 is TGTGCCAGCACCCAGGGGGGCAGGCTGAACACTGAAGCTTTCTTT.

Many counts were recorded for this clonotype. The chain has TRBV30 and TRBJ1-2; tentative D call: TRBD1 (5 bases). With 0 bases removed from V and 6 bases from J, the gap between germline ends came to 11 bases. The CDR3 extends over 13 amino acids. Germline V CDR1 and CDR2: GTSNPN, SVGIG (reference sequence). The CDR3 DNA is TGTGCCTGGAGTGTAGACGGGACTAATGGCTACACCTTC. It specifies CAWSVDGTNGYTF.

Only a few counts were recorded for this clonotype. The chain links TRBV4-1 to TRBJ2-1; no clear D. Trimming left V 0 bases short and J 1 base short, with 13 bases between. The germline gives CDR1 MGHRA, CDR2 YSYEKL. This CDR3 spans 17 amino acids. The CDR3 DNA reads TGCGCCAGCAGCCAAGAACGTACTCGACTTTCCTACAATGAGCAGTTCTTC. Translating gives CASSQERTRLSYNEQFF.